This T cell receptor beta chain was obtained from a study of shared clonotypes between healthy human individuals. The assay was run at deep level. Only in-frame clones appear in the TCRdb table, and some are missing; sequencing was by immunoSEQ multiplex PCR. Counted here are around 1.1 million clones, approximately 77% occurring once; the ten biggest clones make up more than 0.85%. Details on this clone: Its antigen remains unidentified.

Study-wide findings and caveats: Generation probabilities were higher for clonotypes shared across all four sorted-subset donors than for unshared ones.

Researchers partitioned CD4+ cells into CD45RA+ naive and CD45RA-negative memory subsets. V lost 2 bases and J lost 5, with 13 bases in between. The CDR3 length is 14 residues. CDR1 GTSNPN and CDR2 SVGIG come from the germline V gene (reference sequence). The chain uses TRBV30 and TRBJ2-1; D tentatively reads TRBD1 or TRBD2 (5 bases each). This TCR was recovered from a man younger than 35 in good health. Some clones in this sample may be carry-over from other donors' samples. The sample consisted of memory CD4+ T cells from PBMCs. Regarding subset: CD45RA-negative fraction. CDR3 in DNA: TGTGCCTGGAGTCCCGGGACCCCCGACAATGAGCAGTTCTTC. This gives the protein CAWSPGTPDNEQFF.